Below, 31 T cell receptor beta chains from the same sample are listed, as sequenced in a study of molecular identifiers for immune sequencing clone quantification. TCRdb re-analysed the PCR reads in MiXCR, keeping a single row per CDR3 protein. The repertoire holds around 480,000 distinct CDR3 sequences, with about 25% as singletons. The sample comprised naive CD8+ T cells from blood, with Jurkat cell RNA spiked in. Stated subset: FACS-sorted CD8+CD4-CCR7+CD45RA+ naive T cells. Receptors were obtained from a human donor in good health. Some libraries in this study had Jurkat cell RNA spiked in.

This clonotype was seen at least ten times. The gene calls are TRBV19 and TRBJ1-5, with D possibly TRBD1 on 5 matching bases. This CDR3 has 13 amino acids. V lost 1 base and J lost 7, with 8 bases in between. The germline V gene encodes CDR1 LNHDA and CDR2 SQIVND (reference sequence). The CDR3: CASSIVGGQPQHF. In nucleotides, the CDR3 is TGTGCCAGTAGTATAGTTGGGGGACAGCCCCAGCATTTT.

This clonotype was recorded a few times. The chain links TRBV5-1 to TRBJ2-7; D remains ambiguous. CDR3 length: 16 residues. The V end lost 0 bases, the J end lost 0 bases, and 13 bases lay between the germline ends. The V gene's germline CDR1 is SGHRS and CDR2 YFSETQ. The CDR3, as DNA: TGCGCCAGCAGCTTGGAGTTGTCAGTTCCCTCCTACGAGCAGTACTTC. Translation gives CASSLELSVPSYEQYF.

About this clonotype: Being one base from a much bigger clone, this may be a read error. The gene calls are TRBV27 and TRBJ1-1, with D hard to call. The CDR3 loop spans 15 amino acids. Germline CDR1 and CDR2: MNHEY and SMNVEV (reference sequence). The CDR3 spells CASSLSLRLNAEAFF. In nucleotides, the CDR3 is TGTGCCAGCAGTTTATCGTTAAGGCTGAACGCTGAAGCTTTCTTT.

J is TRBJ2-3 and V is TRBV29-1; the D is unclear. Germline CDR1 SQVTM, CDR2 ANQGSEA. V lost 5 bases, J lost 1 base, and 19 bases lay in between. This CDR3 has 16 residues. CDR3 nucleotides: TGCAGCGTTTATCTCCTTATGGGTGAGGGCACAGATACGCAGTATTTT. Protein: CSVYLLMGEGTDTQYF.

V gene TRBV9 combines with J gene TRBJ2-5, with a weak D call TRBD2 (6 bases). The V gene's germline CDR1 is SGDLS and CDR2 YYNGEE. V lost 0 bases, J lost 5 bases, and 11 bases lay in between. The CDR3 is 14 residues long. For the CDR3, the DNA is TGTGCCAGCAGCGTAGAGGCGGGACGGGAGACCCAGTACTTC. Translation gives CASSVEAGRETQYF.

The chain uses TRBV14 and TRBJ2-7; 8 bases align to TRBD1. This CDR3 contains 15 residues. V shed 3 bases, J shed 4 bases, and the junction held 8 bases outside the gene matches. Germline V gene sequence: CDR1 SGHDN, CDR2 FVKESK. The DNA of the CDR3 is TGTGCCAGCAGCCACAGGTCAGGGGGCGGGTACGAGCAGTACTTC. Translation gives CASSHRSGGGYEQYF.

This clonotype was observed a few times. The V gene is TRBV4-3, the J gene TRBJ1-3, with D hard to call. Germline V gene data show CDR1 as LGHNA and CDR2 as YSLEER. Trimming took 1 base from V and 4 from J, leaving 14 bases between them. The CDR3 contains 16 residues. CDR3 amino acids: CASSQGRGRLGNTIYF. CDR3 in DNA: TGCGCCAGCAGCCAAGGCCGTGGCCGCCTGGGAAACACCATATATTTT.

This clonotype was found many times. The chain recombines TRBV29-1 with TRBJ2-7, with D hard to call. The ends were cut back, 2 bases at V and 4 bases at J, with 6 bases in the middle. CDR1 is SQVTM, CDR2 ANQGSEA, per germline. The length of the CDR3 is 11 residues. CDR3 sequence (DNA): TGCAGCGTTGAACGAAAGTACGAGCAGTACTTC. It encodes CSVERKYEQYF.

In its sample, this clonotype was seen many times. The chain joins TRBV2 to TRBJ2-3; TRBD1 matches 10 bases. Trimming at V came to 4 bases and at J to 0 bases, leaving 4 bases not matched to a gene. The germline V gene has CDR1 SNHLY and CDR2 FYNNEI. There are 16 residues in the CDR3. The chain's CDR3 is CASSVGQGVSTDTQYF. The CDR3 region has the DNA TGTGCCAGCAGTGTTGGACAGGGGGTCAGCACAGATACGCAGTATTTT.

The J gene is TRBJ2-1, the V gene TRBV27; TRBD2 agrees at 10 bases. The CDR3 is made up of 18 amino acids. Germline V gene lookup returns CDR1 MNHEY and CDR2 SMNVEV (reference sequence). V lost 5 bases to trimming and J lost 2 bases; unmatched junction nucleotides: 12. CDR3 residues: CASSPAIAGGPTYNEQFF. The CDR3 nucleotides are TGTGCCAGCAGTCCAGCTATAGCGGGAGGCCCCACCTACAATGAGCAGTTCTTC.

This clonotype was counted at least ten times. V and J are TRBV7-9 and TRBJ2-7, with TRBD1 matching over 7 bases. The ends lost 1 base at V and 2 bases at J; junction bases unmatched: 2. The CDR3 totals 14 residues. Germline V gene data show CDR1 as SEHNR and CDR2 as FQNEAQ (reference sequence). CDR3 protein: CASSLVGQAYEQYF. In DNA form, the CDR3 reads TGTGCCAGCAGCTTAGTCGGACAGGCCTACGAGCAGTACTTC.

The gene calls are TRBV5-6 and TRBJ2-2, with 8 bases aligning to TRBD1. The CDR3 is made up of 17 amino acids. With 1 base clipped from V and 0 bases from J, the junction kept 5 bases outside the gene matches. Germline V CDR1 and CDR2: SGHDT, YYEEEE. The CDR3 region has the DNA TGTGCCAGCAGCTTGACAACAGGGGGTACGAACACCGGGGAGCTGTTTTTT. Its protein product is CASSLTTGGTNTGELFF.

The chain uses TRBV4-3 and TRBJ2-5; D is undetermined. Trimming took 1 base from V and 3 from J, leaving 12 bases between them. The CDR3 covers 15 residues. Germline values: CDR1 LGHNA, CDR2 YSLEER. CDR3 region: CASSQVYSGKETQYF. The CDR3 coding sequence is TGCGCCAGCAGCCAAGTATATTCCGGAAAAGAGACCCAGTACTTC.

This clonotype was counted many times. J is TRBJ1-1 and V is TRBV4-3; D unresolved. This CDR3 has 15 amino acids. The germline CDR1 and CDR2 sequences are LGHNA and YSLEER. Trimming cost V 0 bases and J 7 bases, with 15 bases left between them. CDR3 nucleotide sequence: TGCGCCAGCAGCCAAGAGTGGATTGGGGAGAATGAAGCTTTCTTT. Protein: CASSQEWIGENEAFF.

This chain links TRBV19 with TRBJ2-2, with 8 bases lining up with TRBD2. Losses at the gene ends were 0 bases for V and 7 bases for J; bases not matched to a gene: 10. The CDR3 has 17 amino acids. Germline V gene sequence: CDR1 LNHDA, CDR2 SQIVND (reference sequence). This CDR3 is CASSIDLGLGFLGELFF. In DNA form, the CDR3 reads TGTGCCAGTAGTATAGATCTGGGACTAGGGTTCCTCGGGGAGCTGTTTTTT.

This clonotype appeared a few times. CDR3 loop: CASSPSRWTGDNEQFF. CDR3 in DNA: TGTGCCAGCAGTCCATCCCGTTGGACAGGGGACAATGAGCAGTTCTTC. The gene calls are TRBV7-3 and TRBJ2-1, with TRBD1 identical over 9 bases. The trim removed 6 bases at V and 5 bases at J, leaving 11 bases unmatched. The CDR3 length is 16 residues. Germline assignment: CDR1 SGHTA and CDR2 FQGTGA.

With regard to this clonotype: A read error is possible here, since a much larger clone lies one base away. The chain is built from TRBV7-8 and TRBJ2-7; D is unclear. CDR3 size: 16 residues. In germline, CDR1 is SGHVS, CDR2 FQNEAQ. The CDR3 sequence is CAGSPTVGFKSYEQYF. The CDR3, as DNA: TGTGCCGGCAGCCCAACTGTGGGATTTAAATCCTACGAGCAGTACTTC.

Ten or more counts support this clonotype. The chain links TRBV20-1 to TRBJ2-7, with 10 bases aligning to TRBD1. Looked up from germline, CDR1 is DFQATT and CDR2 is SNEGSKA (reference sequence). The CDR3 contains 14 residues. V lost 6 bases and J lost 0; bases outside the gene matches: 5. In DNA form, the CDR3 reads TGCAGTGCCAGGGACAGGGGCAGCTCCTACGAGCAGTACTTC. This gives the protein CSARDRGSSYEQYF.

This clonotype was seen a few times. The chain carries TRBV20-1 and TRBJ2-1; the match to TRBD2 covers 11 bases. With V trimmed by 3 bases and J by 4 bases, 5 bases remained unmatched. This CDR3 is 15 amino acids long. Per the germline V gene, CDR1 is DFQATT and CDR2 is SNEGSKA (reference sequence). The CDR3 loop is CSARQTSGGYNEQFF. The CDR3 coding sequence is TGCAGTGCTAGGCAAACTAGCGGGGGATACAATGAGCAGTTCTTC.

The table lists this clonotype with many counts. The CDR3, as DNA: TGCAGCGTTGAAGTGGGGCAGGGGACAGATACGCAGTATTTT. This translates into CSVEVGQGTDTQYF. This chain uses TRBV29-1 with TRBJ2-3; D is perhaps TRBD1 (6 bases). The V gene lost 1 base and the J gene lost 3 bases, with 11 bases spanning the gap. The length of the CDR3 is 14 residues. Germline V CDR1 and CDR2: SQVTM, ANQGSEA.

This clonotype was found a few times. This chain connects TRBV14 to TRBJ2-7; a possible D gene is TRBD2 (7 bases). V was pared by 6 bases and J by 6 bases, with 15 bases between. CDR1 and CDR2 from the germline V gene are SGHDN and FVKESK. This CDR3 is built from 13 residues. CDR3 loop: CASRPRGASEQYF. The CDR3 DNA is TGTGCCAGCAGACCCCGGGGGGCGAGCGAGCAGTACTTC.

This clonotype was seen a few times. V usage is TRBV19 and J usage is TRBJ2-1; maybe TRBD2 (5 bases). This CDR3 has 15 amino acids. V dropped 0 bases and J dropped 7 bases, with 13 bases sitting between them. Germline CDR1 reads LNHDA; CDR2 reads SQIVND (reference sequence). For the CDR3, the DNA is TGTGCCAGTAGTATAGAAACCGGGATCCTTAATGAGCAGTTCTTC. As protein: CASSIETGILNEQFF.

With regard to this clonotype: Given a much more abundant clone one base away, this may be a read error. V usage is TRBV28 and J usage is TRBJ1-2; D may be TRBD1 (5 bases). The CDR3 has 15 amino acids. Germline V CDR1 and CDR2: MDHEN, SYDVKM. The V and J ends lost 4 bases and 5 bases respectively, with 17 bases between them. The CDR3 here is CASSSLVLTAYGYTF. The CDR3 DNA is TGTGCCAGCAGTTCCCTCGTATTGACAGCTTATGGCTACACCTTC.

In the case of this clonotype: The junction and the germline gene differ at one end; a read error may be behind it. The chain employs TRBV11-3 and TRBJ2-3; tentative D call: TRBD2 (6 bases). Germline V gene sequence: CDR1 SGHNT, CDR2 YENEEA. The CDR3 covers 15 residues. The CDR3 loop reads CASSLDTGGSDAQYF. Here the CDR3 DNA reads TGTGCCAGCAGCTTAGATACCGGGGGATCAGATGCGCAGTATTTT.

This clonotype has a count of ten or more. The chain uses TRBV6-5 and TRBJ2-3, with unresolved D. Germline values: CDR1 MNHEY, CDR2 SVGAGI. Trimming cost V 2 bases and J 1 base, with 4 bases left between them. The CDR3 spans 13 residues. This CDR3 reads CASSYGGTDTQYF. The CDR3 nucleotides are TGTGCCAGCAGTTACGGTGGCACAGATACGCAGTATTTT.

As concerns this clonotype: Just one base apart from a much larger clone, this may be a read error. The V call is TRBV10-3, the J call TRBJ2-3; D may be TRBD1 (6 bases). The germline gives CDR1 ENHRY, CDR2 SYGVKD. V lost 7 bases and J 2 bases, leaving 19 bases between the germline ends. The CDR3 is 16 amino acids. CDR3 region: CAIIDPGDGTTDTQYF. CDR3 sequence (DNA): TGTGCCATCATAGACCCAGGGGACGGGACCACAGATACGCAGTATTTT.

This clonotype was picked up many times. The chain couples TRBV6-2 or TRBV6-3 to TRBJ2-5; D is uncertain. The CDR3 length is 13 residues. CDR1 is MNHEY and CDR2 is SVGEGT in the germline V gene. With 7 bases removed from V and 5 bases from J, the gap between germline ends came to 14 bases. CDR3 amino acids: CASIGPFSETQYF. In DNA form, the CDR3 reads TGTGCCAGCATTGGACCCTTCTCCGAGACCCAGTACTTC.

This clonotype was seen ten or more times. The chain uses TRBV5-1 and TRBJ1-1, with D perhaps TRBD1 (5 bases). The V end was cut by 5 bases, the J end by 4 bases, with 9 bases between. The CDR3 spans 12 residues. CDR1 is SGHRS and CDR2 is YFSETQ in the germline V gene. This chain's CDR3 is CASSGGSTEAFF. The CDR3 DNA reads TGCGCCAGCAGTGGGGGGAGCACTGAAGCTTTCTTT.

V and J are TRBV19 and TRBJ2-3; 14 bases fit TRBD2. After removal of 10 bases from V and 6 bases from J, the junction contained 18 bases not matched to a gene. The germline V gene encodes CDR1 LNHDA and CDR2 SQIVND (reference sequence). The CDR3 is 18 amino acids. The CDR3 reads CATEPRTSGGKGIDTQYF. The CDR3 nucleotides read TGTGCCACCGAGCCGAGGACTAGCGGGGGGAAGGGGATCGATACGCAGTATTTT.

The chain links TRBV7-2 to TRBJ1-5; D is unclear. CDR1 is SGHTA and CDR2 is FQGNSA in the germline V gene. V was shortened by 3 bases and J by 4 bases, with 10 bases between the two germline ends. The CDR3 runs 14 residues. The CDR3 DNA sequence: TGTGCCAGCAGCTTCGCTGGGTCTAATCAGCCCCAGCATTTT. Its translation: CASSFAGSNQPQHF.

This clonotype was seen a handful of times. V gene TRBV28 combines with J gene TRBJ2-1; the D is unclear. The CDR3 consists of 14 residues. Trimming shortened V by 5 bases and J by 7 bases, and 15 bases separated the two germline ends. Germline V gives CDR1 MDHEN, CDR2 SYDVKM. CDR3 DNA sequence: TGTGCCAGCAGTGCCGGGTCCTGGCTGAATGAGCAGTTCTTC. Protein: CASSAGSWLNEQFF.